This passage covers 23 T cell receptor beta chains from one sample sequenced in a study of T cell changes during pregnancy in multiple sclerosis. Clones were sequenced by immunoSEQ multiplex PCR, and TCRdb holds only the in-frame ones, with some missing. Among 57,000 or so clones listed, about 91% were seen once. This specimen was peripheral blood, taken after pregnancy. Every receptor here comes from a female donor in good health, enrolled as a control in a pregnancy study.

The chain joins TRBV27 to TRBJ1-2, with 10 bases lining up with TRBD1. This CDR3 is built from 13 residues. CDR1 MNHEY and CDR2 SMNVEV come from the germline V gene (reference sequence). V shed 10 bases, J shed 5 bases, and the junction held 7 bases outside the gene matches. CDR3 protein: CATPGTGAYGYTF. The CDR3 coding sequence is TGTGCCACCCCCGGGACAGGGGCGTATGGCTACACCTTC.

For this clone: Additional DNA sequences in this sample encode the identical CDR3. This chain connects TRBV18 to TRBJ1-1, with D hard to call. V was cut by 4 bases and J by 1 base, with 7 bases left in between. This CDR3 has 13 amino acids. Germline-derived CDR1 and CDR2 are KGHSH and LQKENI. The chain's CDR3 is CASSLDTNTEAFF. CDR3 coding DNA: TGTGCCAGCTCACTTGACACGAACACTGAAGCTTTCTTT.

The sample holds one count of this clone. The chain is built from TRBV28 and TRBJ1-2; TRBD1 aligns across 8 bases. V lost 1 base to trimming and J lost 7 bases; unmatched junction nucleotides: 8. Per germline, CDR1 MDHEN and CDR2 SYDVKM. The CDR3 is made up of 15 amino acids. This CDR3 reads CASSLLTGVQSGYTF. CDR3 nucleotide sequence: TGTGCCAGCAGTTTATTGACAGGGGTCCAAAGTGGCTACACCTTC.

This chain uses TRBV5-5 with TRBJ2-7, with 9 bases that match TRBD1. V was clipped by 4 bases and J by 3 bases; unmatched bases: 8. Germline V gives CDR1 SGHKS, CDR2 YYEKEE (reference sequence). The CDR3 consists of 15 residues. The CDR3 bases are TGTGCCAGCAGCGGCCGGACAGGGGACAACTACGAGCAGTACTTC. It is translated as CASSGRTGDNYEQYF.

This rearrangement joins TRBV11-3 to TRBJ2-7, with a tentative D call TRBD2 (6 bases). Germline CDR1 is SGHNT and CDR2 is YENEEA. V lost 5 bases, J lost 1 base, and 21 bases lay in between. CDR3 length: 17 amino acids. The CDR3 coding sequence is TGTGCCAGCAGCGGCCCCTGGGGGACTTCTCTATCCTACGAGCAGTACTTC. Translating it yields CASSGPWGTSLSYEQYF.

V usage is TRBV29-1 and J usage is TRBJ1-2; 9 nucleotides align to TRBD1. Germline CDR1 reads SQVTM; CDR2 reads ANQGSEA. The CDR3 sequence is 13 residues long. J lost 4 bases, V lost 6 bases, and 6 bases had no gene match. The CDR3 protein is CSVDRGALYGYTF. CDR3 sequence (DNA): TGCAGCGTCGACAGGGGGGCCCTCTATGGCTACACCTTC.

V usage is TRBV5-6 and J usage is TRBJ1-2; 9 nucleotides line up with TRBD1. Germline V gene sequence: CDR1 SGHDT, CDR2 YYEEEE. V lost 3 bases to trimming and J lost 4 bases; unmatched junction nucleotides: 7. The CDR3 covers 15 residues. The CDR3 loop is CASSSGTGNFYGYTF. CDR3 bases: TGTGCCAGCAGCTCCGGGACAGGGAATTTCTATGGCTACACCTTC.

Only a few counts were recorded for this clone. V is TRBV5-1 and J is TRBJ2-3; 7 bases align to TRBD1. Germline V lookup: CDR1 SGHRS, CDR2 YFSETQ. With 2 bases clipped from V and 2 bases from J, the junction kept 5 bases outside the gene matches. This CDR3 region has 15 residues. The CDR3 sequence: CASSLTGQITDTQYF. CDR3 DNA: TGCGCCAGCAGCTTAACGGGACAGATCACAGATACGCAGTATTTT.

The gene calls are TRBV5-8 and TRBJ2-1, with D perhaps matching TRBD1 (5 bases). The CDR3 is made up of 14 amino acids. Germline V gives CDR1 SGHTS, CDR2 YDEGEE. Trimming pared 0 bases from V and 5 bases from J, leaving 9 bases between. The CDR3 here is CASSLVVRDNEQFF. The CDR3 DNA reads TGTGCCAGCAGCTTGGTGGTCAGGGACAATGAGCAGTTCTTC. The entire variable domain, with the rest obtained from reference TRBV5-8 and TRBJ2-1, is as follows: EAGVTQSPTHLIKTRGQQATLRCSPISGHTSVYWYQQALGLGLQFLLWYDEGEERNRGNFPPRFSGRQFPNYSSELNVNALELEDSALYLCASSLVVRDNEQFFGPGTRLTVL.

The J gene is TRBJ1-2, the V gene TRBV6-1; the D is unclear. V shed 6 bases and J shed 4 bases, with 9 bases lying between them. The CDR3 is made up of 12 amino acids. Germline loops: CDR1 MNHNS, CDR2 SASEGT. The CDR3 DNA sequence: TGTGCCAGCAGCGTACGGAGCTATGGCTACACCTTC. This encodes CASSVRSYGYTF.

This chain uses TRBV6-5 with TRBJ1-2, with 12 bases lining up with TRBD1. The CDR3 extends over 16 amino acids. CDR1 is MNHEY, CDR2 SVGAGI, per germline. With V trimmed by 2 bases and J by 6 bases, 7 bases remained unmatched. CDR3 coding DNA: TGTGCCAGCAGTTACACATCCGGGACAGGGGGCGATGGCTACACCTTC. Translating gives CASSYTSGTGGDGYTF.

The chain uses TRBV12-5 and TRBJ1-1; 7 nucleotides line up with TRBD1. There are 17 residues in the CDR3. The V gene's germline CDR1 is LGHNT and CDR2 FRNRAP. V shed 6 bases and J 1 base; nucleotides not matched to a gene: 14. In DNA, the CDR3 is TGTGCTAGTGGCCCCACCTACCGGGACAGAGAGAACACTGAAGCTTTCTTT. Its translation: CASGPTYRDRENTEAFF.

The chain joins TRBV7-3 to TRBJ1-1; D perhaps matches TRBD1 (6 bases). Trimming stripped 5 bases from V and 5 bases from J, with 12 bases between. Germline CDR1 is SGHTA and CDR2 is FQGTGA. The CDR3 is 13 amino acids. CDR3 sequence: CASSLQGGTEAFF. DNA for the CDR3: TGTGCCAGCAGCCTACAGGGTGGGACTGAAGCTTTCTTT.

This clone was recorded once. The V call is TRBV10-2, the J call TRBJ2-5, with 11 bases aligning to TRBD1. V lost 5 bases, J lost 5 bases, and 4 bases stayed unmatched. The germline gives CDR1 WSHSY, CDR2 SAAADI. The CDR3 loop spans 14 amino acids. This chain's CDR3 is CASSSGTGGETQYF. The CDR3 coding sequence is TGCGCCAGCAGTTCAGGGACAGGGGGGGAGACCCAGTACTTC.

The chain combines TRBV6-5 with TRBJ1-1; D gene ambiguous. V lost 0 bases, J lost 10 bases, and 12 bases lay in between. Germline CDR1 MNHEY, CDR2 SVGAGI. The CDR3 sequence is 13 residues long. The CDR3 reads CASSYSGSSAAFF. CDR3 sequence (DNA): TGTGCCAGCAGTTACTCGGGCAGTAGTGCAGCTTTCTTT.

The CDR3 DNA sequence: TGTGCCAGCAGTGAAGCGGGACAGGGTGAAAAACTGTTTTTT. The encoded protein is CASSEAGQGEKLFF. The chain joins TRBV2 to TRBJ1-4; 9 nucleotides match TRBD1. Germline V gene lookup returns CDR1 SNHLY and CDR2 FYNNEI. The CDR3 covers 14 residues. Unmatched junction bases numbered 0, after V lost 0 bases and J lost 7 bases.

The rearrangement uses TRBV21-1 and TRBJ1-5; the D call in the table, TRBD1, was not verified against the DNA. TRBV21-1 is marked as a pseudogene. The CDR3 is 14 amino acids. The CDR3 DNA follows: TGTGCCATCGTCACAGCTTACCCGAATCAGCCCCAGCATTTT. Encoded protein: CAIVTAYPNQPQHF.

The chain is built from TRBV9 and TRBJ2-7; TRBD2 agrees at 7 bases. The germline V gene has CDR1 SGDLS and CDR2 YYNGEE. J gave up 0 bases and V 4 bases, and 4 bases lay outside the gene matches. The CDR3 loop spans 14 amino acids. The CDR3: CASSPSGTSYEQYF. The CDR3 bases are TGTGCCAGCAGCCCCAGCGGGACCTCCTACGAGCAGTACTTC.

CDR3 bases: TGTGCCAGCAGCCAACTAGAGGTAGGCAGCGCTTTCTTT. Translation gives CASSQLEVGSAFF. The chain links TRBV14 to TRBJ1-1; D gene unclear. This CDR3 region has 13 residues. Germline values: CDR1 SGHDN, CDR2 FVKESK. The V end lost 2 bases, the J end lost 11 bases, and 15 bases lay between the germline ends.

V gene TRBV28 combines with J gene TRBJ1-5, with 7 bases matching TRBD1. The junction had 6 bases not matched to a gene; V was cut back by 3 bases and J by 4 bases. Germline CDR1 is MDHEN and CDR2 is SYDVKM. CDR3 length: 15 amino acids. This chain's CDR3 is CASSLDRPTNQPQHF. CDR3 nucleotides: TGTGCCAGCAGTTTGGACAGGCCAACTAATCAGCCCCAGCATTTT.

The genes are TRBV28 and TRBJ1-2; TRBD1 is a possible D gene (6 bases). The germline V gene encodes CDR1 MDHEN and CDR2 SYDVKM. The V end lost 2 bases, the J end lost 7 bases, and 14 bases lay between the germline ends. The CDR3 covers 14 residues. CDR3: CASSLVGAGAGYTF. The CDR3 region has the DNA TGTGCCAGCAGTTTAGTCGGGGCAGGGGCTGGCTACACCTTC.

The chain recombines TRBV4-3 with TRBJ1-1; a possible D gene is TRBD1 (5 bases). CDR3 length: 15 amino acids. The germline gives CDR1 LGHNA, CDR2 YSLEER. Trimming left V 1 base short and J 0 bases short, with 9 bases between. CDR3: CASSQGQLMNTEAFF. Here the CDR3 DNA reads TGCGCCAGCAGCCAAGGACAGCTCATGAACACTGAAGCTTTCTTT.

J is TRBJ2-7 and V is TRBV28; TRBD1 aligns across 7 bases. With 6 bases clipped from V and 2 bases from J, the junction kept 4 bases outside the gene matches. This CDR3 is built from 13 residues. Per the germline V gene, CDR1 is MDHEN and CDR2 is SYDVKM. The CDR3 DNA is TGTGCCAGCAGGACAGGGTTAACCTACGAGCAGTACTTC. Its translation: CASRTGLTYEQYF. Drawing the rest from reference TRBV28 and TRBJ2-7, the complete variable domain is DVKVTQSSRYLVKRTGEKVFLECVQDMDHENMFWYRQDPGLGLRLIYFSYDVKMKEKGDIPEGYSVSREKKERFSLILESASTNQTSMYLCASRTGLTYEQYFGPGTRLTVT.